The rows below give T cell receptor beta chains drawn from one sample of a study of patients and donors after allogeneic stem cell transplantation. Via MiXCR, TCRdb re-called the RT-PCR reads, giving one row per CDR3 protein. The sample carries fewer than 75,000 distinct CDR3 sequences, about an eighth recorded once. The material sequenced was blood, either unsorted or a sorted T cell fraction (not recorded which). All receptors come from a human donor who was either an allogeneic HSCT recipient or a stem cell or donor lymphocyte infusion donor (not recorded which). It is not recorded whose cells these are; they may come from a transplant donor. The CDR3 runs from the conserved cysteine through the conserved F or W. The D gene is left open where the match is weak. Only part of the rows carry a size: once, few, many, or a class if the clone is expanded.

few	-	TRBJ2-1	TRBV15	TGTGCCACCAGCAGAGATTTGGAAGTTCCCGACACCCCCAATGAGCAGTTCTTC	CATSRDLEVPDTPNEQFF
many	-	TRBJ1-2	TRBV20-1	TGCAGTGCTAGAGACCGGACCTATGGCTACACCTTC	CSARDRTYGYTF
-	-	TRBJ1-3	TRBV10-3	TGTGCCGTCGGGCGGGCACAGACAGGTGGAAACACCATATATTTT	CAVGRAQTGGNTIYF
many	-	TRBJ1-1	TRBV10-3	TGTGCCATCAGTGAGCGGAAAACCGGGGGTCCTGAAGCTTTCTTT	CAISERKTGGPEAFF
few	-	TRBJ2-1	TRBV29-1	TGCAGCGCCGTTAGAGAGGTAAACAATGAGCAGTTCTTC	CSAVREVNNEQFF
few	-	TRBJ1-1	TRBV30	TGTGCCTGGAGTTGGGAGGCTGAAGCTTTCTTT	CAWSWEAEAFF
many	-	TRBJ1-5	TRBV18	TGTGCCAGCTCACCGACGAGCAATCAGCCCCAGCATTTT	CASSPTSNQPQHF
-	TRBD1	TRBJ2-2	TRBV11-1	TGTGCCAGCAGCCGACGGACAGGGGGCATTTGGGACGGGGAGCTGTTTTTT	CASSRRTGGIWDGELFF
-	-	TRBJ2-7	TRBV20-1	TGCAGTGCGACTCCAAGGGCCTACGAGCAGTACTTC	CSATPRAYEQYF
many	TRBD1	TRBJ1-2	TRBV5-1	TGCGCCAGCAGCTTCCTTGGACAGGGCGATGGTGGCTACACCTTC	CASSFLGQGDGGYTF
many	TRBD1	TRBJ1-1	TRBV10-3	TGTGCCATCAGGGACAGGGGTAACACTGAAGCTTTCTTT	CAIRDRGNTEAFF
-	-	TRBJ2-1	TRBV6-5	TGTGCCAGCAGTTATTCATTCACTAGTTTGTGGGGGAATGAGCAGTTCTTC	CASSYSFTSLWGNEQFF
many	-	TRBJ2-2	TRBV29-1	TGCAGCGTTGCCTTAGGGACGAACACCGGGGAGCTGTTTTTT	CSVALGTNTGELFF
few	TRBD1	TRBJ1-2	TRBV10-1	TGCGCCAGCAGTGAACGGGACAGGGAACGCTGGAGCTACACCTTC	CASSERDRERWSYTF
many	TRBD1	TRBJ1-2	TRBV20-1	TGCAGTGCTAGAGCTCCATCGGGACAGGCTAACTATGGCTACACCTTC	CSARAPSGQANYGYTF
-	-	TRBJ2-5	TRBV4-1	TGCGCCAGCAGCCAAGTCGGAGATAGGGCCCAGTACTTC	CASSQVGDRAQYF
many	-	TRBJ1-6	TRBV7-8	TGTGCCATAGCACAGGGTCGTTCCTCCTATAATTCACCCCTCCACTTT	CAIAQGRSSYNSPLHF
-	TRBD1	TRBJ2-3	TRBV27	TGTGCCAGCAGTTTATTATTTGGGACAGGGGGCCGAGCAGATACGCAGTATTTT	CASSLLFGTGGRADTQYF
few	-	TRBJ2-7	TRBV18	TGTGCCAGCTCACCGATCGAGGGGGGCGAGCAGTACTTC	CASSPIEGGEQYF
many	-	TRBJ1-2	TRBV6-5	TGTGCCAGCAGCCGCTCGACGTACCCCGGAGACTATGGCTACACCTTC	CASSRSTYPGDYGYTF
-	-	TRBJ2-1	TRBV4-2	TGTGCCGGCAGCCAAGCACGCATGAATGAGCAGTTCTTC	CAGSQARMNEQFF
-	TRBD2	TRBJ2-3	TRBV6-5	TGTGCCAGCAGAGGAAAGACTAGCGGGATGTGGGGAGATACGCAGTATTTT	CASRGKTSGMWGDTQYF
many	-	TRBJ1-2	TRBV29-1	TGCAGCGTTGTCCATGGCTACACCTTC	CSVVHGYTF
few	-	TRBJ2-5	TRBV29-1	TGCAGCGTTGGATCAGGACCGGAGAAGCCTGGAGAGACCCAGTACTTC	CSVGSGPEKPGETQYF
-	-	TRBJ2-7	TRBV7-9	TGTGCCAGCAGCTTAGGGCAGGGCTTCGAGCAGTACTTC	CASSLGQGFEQYF
-	TRBD1	TRBJ2-4	TRBV30	TGTGCCTGGAGCCAGGGGGCGCGGGACATTCAGTACTTC	CAWSQGARDIQYF
-	-	TRBJ2-1	TRBV12-3/TRBV12-4	TGTGCCAGCAGGGGAAGCCTGGACTTCGACAATGAGCAGTTCTTC	CASRGSLDFDNEQFF
many	-	TRBJ1-6	TRBV12-3/TRBV12-4	TGTGCCAGCAGTTTATGGGGAGGTTCACCCCTCCACTTT	CASSLWGGSPLHF
-	TRBD2	TRBJ2-1	TRBV20-1	TGCAGTGCCAGATGGATTAGCGGGAGAAACGAGCAGTTCTTC	CSARWISGRNEQFF
many	-	TRBJ2-5	TRBV5-1	TGCGCCAGCACCCAAACCACAGGGCGGGAGACCCAGTACTTC	CASTQTTGRETQYF
few	TRBD1	TRBJ1-5	TRBV6-2/TRBV6-3	TGTGCCAGCAGTTACTCTTCCGGGACAGGGGGTGACAATCAGCCCCAGCATTTT	CASSYSSGTGGDNQPQHF
-	-	TRBJ2-1	TRBV2	TGTGCCAGCAGTGAAGACCCTAGCCTCGCATTCTCCTACAATGAGCAGTTCTTC	CASSEDPSLAFSYNEQFF
few	-	TRBJ1-1	TRBV6-5	TGTGCCAGCAGCCCTCTCCCAGGGAACTCCGAACTTGAAGCTTTCTTT	CASSPLPGNSELEAFF
-	-	TRBJ2-1	TRBV2	TGTGCCAGCAGAGTACAGGGCAATGAGCAGTTCTTC	CASRVQGNEQFF
many	TRBD1	TRBJ1-2	TRBV20-1	TGCAGTGCTAGAGGGGGACAGGGGGCGAGTGGCTACACCTTC	CSARGGQGASGYTF
few	TRBD1	TRBJ2-2	TRBV11-2	TGTGCCAGCAGCTGGACAGGGGCGGGCACCGGGGAGCTGTTTTTT	CASSWTGAGTGELFF
few	TRBD1	TRBJ2-7	TRBV14	TGTGCCAGCAGCCAAGATAGCGGACAGGGAAACTACGAGCAGTACTTC	CASSQDSGQGNYEQYF
few	-	TRBJ2-1	TRBV11-2	TGTGCCAGCAGCGCCATACAGGGAGTACATGAGCAGTTCTTC	CASSAIQGVHEQFF
many	-	TRBJ1-1	TRBV29-1	TGCAGCGTTGCTCGGGAGTCCCCTGAAGCTTTCTTT	CSVARESPEAFF
few	-	TRBJ2-2	TRBV11-2	TGTGCCAGCAGCACTCTACAGGGTACGAACACCGGGGAGCTGTTTTTT	CASSTLQGTNTGELFF
many	-	TRBJ1-3	TRBV12-3/TRBV12-4	TGTGCCAGCAGTTCCACAGGCTCTGGAAACACCATATATTTT	CASSSTGSGNTIYF
many	-	TRBJ1-6	TRBV5-1	TGCGCCAGCAGCCGTTCAGGCTTCTCCTATAATTCACCCCTCCACTTT	CASSRSGFSYNSPLHF
few	TRBD2	TRBJ2-6	TRBV15	TGTGCCACCAGCAGAGATCTTACGATGGAGCTAGCGGGATCCCCTCTGTGGGCCAACGTCCTGACTTTC	CATSRDLTMELAGSPLWANVLTF
many	TRBD1	TRBJ1-1	TRBV4-1	TGCGCCAGCAGCCAAGTTAACAGGGGCCTTGAAGCTTTCTTT	CASSQVNRGLEAFF
few	-	TRBJ1-2	TRBV4-2	TGTGCCAGCAGCATCCCGGACGCTCTATTTGGCTACACCTTC	CASSIPDALFGYTF
-	TRBD2	TRBJ2-5	TRBV7-9	TGTGCCAGCAGCTCCCGGCGCGAGGGACTAGCGGAAGAGACCCAGTACTTC	CASSSRREGLAEETQYF